These 5 T cell receptor beta chains came from one sample sequenced in a study. TCRdb re-called the RT-PCR reads through MiXCR, storing one row per CDR3 protein. The repertoire includes about 6,000 distinct CDR3 sequences, about 89% of them detected once, and 7% to 10% sits in the top ten. Sequencing was carried out using memory CD4+ T cells from blood. Source of these receptors: a female donor in good health, serving as a healthy control.

Concerning this clonotype: This beta chain lies outside the target of a library built for alpha chains; its clone size means little. V and J are TRBV11-1 and TRBJ2-1; D ambiguous. The germline CDR1 and CDR2 sequences are SGHAT and FQDESV (reference sequence). The V and J ends lost 1 base and 1 base respectively, with 11 bases between them. This CDR3 region has 16 residues. CDR3 DNA: TGTGCCAGCAGCTTAGGAGGTAGCCGGTCCTACAATGAGCAGTTCTTC. Its protein is CASSLGGSRSYNEQFF.

Points on this clonotype: This beta chain represents an off-target read in a library built for alpha chains; its size is of limited meaning. The rearrangement uses TRBV4-1 and TRBJ2-3, with D perhaps TRBD1 (6 bases). V dropped 4 bases and J dropped 0 bases, with 14 bases sitting between them. The CDR3 runs 16 residues. Germline V lookup: CDR1 MGHRA, CDR2 YSYEKL. CDR3 loop: CASSRGWTASTDTQYF. DNA for the CDR3: TGCGCCAGCAGCCGAGGTTGGACAGCCAGCACAGATACGCAGTATTTT.

With respect to this clonotype: The library was prepared for alpha chains; this beta chain is a stray read, so its frequency means little. This chain joins TRBV6-5 and TRBJ1-5, with TRBD1 matching over 8 bases. V was clipped by 0 bases and J by 2 bases; unmatched bases: 0. Germline lookup yields CDR1 MNHEY and CDR2 SVGAGI. The CDR3 totals 15 residues. This CDR3 reads CASSYSGQGNQPQHF. DNA of the CDR3: TGTGCCAGCAGTTACTCGGGACAGGGCAATCAGCCCCAGCATTTT.

A word on this clonotype: This beta chain is a stray read from a library made for alpha chains; its abundance is not meaningful. The chain employs TRBV6-4 and TRBJ2-5, with 7 bases fitting TRBD2. CDR3 length equals 13 residues. The ends lost 4 bases at V and 4 bases at J; junction bases unmatched: 3. CDR1 and CDR2 (germline): MRHNA, SNTAGT. In DNA, the CDR3 is TGTGCCAGCAGTGCCGGACTAGGAGAGACCCAGTACTTC. Protein sequence: CASSAGLGETQYF.

To note about this clonotype: This beta chain was picked up by a library intended for alpha chains and is off target, so its count carries little meaning. This CDR3 reads CASSFYSYEQYF. CDR3 in DNA: TGCGCCAGCAGCTTCTACTCCTACGAGCAGTACTTC. This rearrangement joins TRBV5-1 to TRBJ2-7; D is uncertain. V shed 2 bases and J shed 0 bases, with 3 bases lying between them. The CDR3 has 12 residues. Looked up from germline, CDR1 is SGHRS and CDR2 is YFSETQ.